The 10 T cell receptor beta chains reported below all come from one sample, sequenced in a study of blood T cells in healthy people across ages. A second PCR of about 6 to 11 cycles used a sample-barcoded 5' primer and a J-beta primer mix. MiXCR was run by TCRdb on the 5' RACE reads, yielding one entry per CDR3 protein. Here the sample spans 650,000 or so distinct CDR3 sequences, 40% to 65% being singletons. The material sequenced was blood. These TCRs come from an elderly woman in good health.

In regard to this clonotype: Just one base apart from a much larger clone, this may be a read error. The rearrangement uses TRBV9 and TRBJ2-1, with 10 bases identical to TRBD2. The CDR3 has 15 amino acids. Looked up from germline, CDR1 is SGDLS and CDR2 is YYNGEE. The DNA for the CDR3 is TGTGCCAACAGCCTCGGGACTAGCGTCATAGATGAGCAGTTCTTC. Encoded protein: CANSLGTSVIDEQFF.

This clonotype was seen just once. Since a much larger clone is just one base distant, this may be a read error. The chain joins TRBV28 to TRBJ2-2, with no clear D. The germline V gene encodes CDR1 MDHEN and CDR2 SYDVKM. The CDR3 loop spans 12 amino acids. Trimming cost V 6 bases and J 7 bases, with 9 bases left between them. In DNA form, the CDR3 reads TGTGCCAGCAGCAAATACATCGGGGAGCTGTTTTTT. Its translation: CASSKYIGELFF.

This clonotype has at least ten counts. V gene TRBV5-1 combines with J gene TRBJ2-5, with TRBD2 identical over 11 bases. Germline trimming cut 1 base from V and 2 bases from J; bases unmatched to any gene: 1. Germline CDR1 reads SGHRS; CDR2 reads YFSETQ. CDR3 size: 15 residues. The chain's CDR3 is CASSLRTSGQETQYF. The CDR3, as DNA: TGCGCCAGCAGCTTGAGGACTAGCGGGCAAGAGACCCAGTACTTC.

This clonotype has a count of ten or more. The genes are TRBV10-3 and TRBJ2-1; D not resolved. V was pared by 9 bases and J by 5 bases, with 14 bases between. The CDR3 loop spans 13 amino acids. CDR1 is ENHRY and CDR2 is SYGVKD in the germline V gene. CDR3 DNA: TGTGCCATAAGCATAGAGGTGGACAATGAGCAGTTCTTC. This codes for CAISIEVDNEQFF.

This clonotype was counted ten times or more. The chain is built from TRBV4-1 and TRBJ1-1; a weak D match, TRBD1 (5 bases). Trimming removed 2 bases at V and 4 bases at J, with 14 bases between. Germline V CDR1 and CDR2: MGHRA, YSYEKL. The CDR3 spans 15 residues. CDR3 amino acids: CASSQTSQGGTEAFF. The CDR3 DNA reads TGCGCCAGCAGCCAAACCTCTCAGGGTGGCACTGAAGCTTTCTTT.

This clonotype appeared once. Compared with germline, one end of the junction differs, possibly owing to a read error. This chain uses TRBV4-1 with TRBJ2-7, with D perhaps assigned TRBD1 or TRBD2 (5 bases each). Germline V gene sequence: CDR1 MGHRA, CDR2 YSYEKL. This CDR3 region has 18 residues. As DNA, the CDR3 is TGCGCCAGCAGCCAAGGGCAGTCGGGGAGTGGGGGTTCCTATGAGCAGTACTTC. Translation gives CASSQGQSGSGGSYEQYF.

This rearrangement joins TRBV6-6 to TRBJ1-1; TRBD1 is a possible D gene (5 bases). V dropped 2 bases and J dropped 10 bases, with 14 bases sitting between them. This CDR3 is 13 amino acids long. Germline V lookup: CDR1 MNHNY, CDR2 SVGAGI (reference sequence). The CDR3 DNA follows: TGTGCCAGCAGTTACAGCGGCAGGGAGGTAGCTTTCTTT. It specifies CASSYSGREVAFF.

The V call is TRBV5-1, the J call TRBJ1-5; D call uncertain. The CDR3 runs 18 residues. Trimming shortened V by 3 bases and J by 0 bases, and 19 bases separated the two germline ends. Germline lookup yields CDR1 SGHRS and CDR2 YFSETQ. CDR3 in amino acids: CASSSHISWLPSNQPQHF. The CDR3 DNA reads as TGCGCCAGCAGCTCTCACATTTCGTGGCTCCCTAGCAATCAGCCCCAGCATTTT.

J is TRBJ2-3 and V is TRBV30; D is uncertain. The CDR3 sequence is 12 residues long. V lost 6 bases and J 6 bases, leaving 13 bases between the germline ends. CDR1 GTSNPN and CDR2 SVGIG come from the germline V gene (reference sequence). As DNA, the CDR3 is TGTGCCTGCCTATTACGTTCGGATACGCAGTATTTT. Translating it yields CACLLRSDTQYF.

CDR3 protein: CATSTPHMNTEAFF. The CDR3 region has the DNA TGTGCCACCAGCACCCCACACATGAACACTGAAGCTTTCTTT. The V and J genes are TRBV15 and TRBJ1-1, with no clear D. V was pared by 4 bases and J by 0 bases, with 9 bases between. The CDR3 consists of 14 residues. Germline V gene data show CDR1 as LNHNV and CDR2 as YYDKDF (reference sequence).